The 15 T cell receptor beta chains reported below all come from one sample, sequenced in a study of beta chain features in type 1 diabetes. cDNA synthesis used the whole RNA isolate, giving expressed TCRB sequences. The repertoire was sequenced with immunoSEQ multiplex PCR; TCRdb's copy has only in-frame clones and lacks some. The table records roughly 300,000 clones, approximately 15% of them present only once. The sample was central memory CD4+ T cells from blood. All receptors come from a man aged 25 to 40 in good health.

This rearrangement joins TRBV29-1 to TRBJ2-3; D may be TRBD2 (7 bases). Trimming removed 4 bases from V and 3 bases from J, with 23 bases in between. CDR1 and CDR2 from the germline V gene are SQVTM and ANQGSEA. The CDR3 consists of 17 residues. This chain's CDR3 is CSVVGIRGGRATDTQYF. CDR3 bases: TGCAGCGTTGTCGGGATCCGAGGGGGGAGGGCGACAGATACGCAGTATTTT.

This clone was recorded a few times. The genes are TRBV10-3 and TRBJ1-2; unclear D gene. This CDR3 comprises 12 residues. Trimming left V 5 bases short and J 6 bases short, with 10 bases between. Germline V CDR1 and CDR2: ENHRY, SYGVKD. CDR3 nucleotides: TGTGCCATCAGTACAGTGACAAATGGCTACACCTTC. Encoded protein: CAISTVTNGYTF.

This clone was detected only a few times. The V gene is TRBV4-2, the J gene TRBJ1-2; 8 bases align to TRBD1. V shed 0 bases, J shed 7 bases, and the junction held 4 bases outside the gene matches. The length of the CDR3 is 14 residues. CDR1 and CDR2 from the germline V gene are LGHNA and YNFKEQ. In nucleotides, the CDR3 is TGTGCCAGCAGCCAAGATCCCACAGGGGGTGGCTACACCTTC. Translated: CASSQDPTGGGYTF.

A few counts support this clone. The V and J genes are TRBV7-8 and TRBJ2-3; TRBD2 agrees at 7 bases. The germline CDR1 and CDR2 sequences are SGHVS and FQNEAQ. V trimming: 8 bases; J trimming: 3 bases; junction bases outside the gene matches: 8. The CDR3 runs to 14 residues. The CDR3 DNA reads as TGTGCCAGCGTCTCTTGGGGGGGAACAGATACGCAGTATTTT. Translated: CASVSWGGTDTQYF. Using reference TRBV7-8 and TRBJ2-3 for the parts outside the CDR3, the full variable domain is GAGVSQSPRYKVAKRGQDVALRCDPISGHVSLFWYQQALGQGPEFLTYFQNEAQLDKSGLPSDRFFAERPEGSVSTLKIQRTQQEDSAVYLCASVSWGGTDTQYFGPGTRLTVL.

This clone has ten or more counts. The V and J genes are TRBV7-2 and TRBJ1-5; D gene unclear. The CDR3 length is 13 residues. The germline CDR1 and CDR2 sequences are SGHTA and FQGNSA. V gave up 5 bases and J gave up 7 bases, with 12 bases separating them. The CDR3: CASSRNLRQPQHF. DNA for the CDR3: TGTGCCAGCAGCCGAAACCTGAGGCAGCCCCAGCATTTT.

In its sample, this clone was seen a few times. V gene TRBV5-1 combines with J gene TRBJ2-2; D is uncertain. The CDR3 has 16 amino acids. Trimming removed 0 bases from V and 1 base from J, with 10 bases in between. Germline V CDR1 and CDR2: SGHRS, YFSETQ. The CDR3 nucleotides are TGCGCCAGCAGCTTGGTTTTGGGCAGGAACACCGGGGAGCTGTTTTTT. It is translated as CASSLVLGRNTGELFF.

V is TRBV7-9 and J is TRBJ2-2; D uncertain. This CDR3 contains 13 residues. V shed 1 base and J shed 2 bases, with 2 bases lying between them. From germline, CDR1 is SEHNR and CDR2 FQNEAQ (reference sequence). CDR3 in amino acids: CASSLGNTGELFF. CDR3 nucleotides: TGTGCCAGCAGCTTAGGAAACACCGGGGAGCTGTTTTTT. The variable domain in full, with the rest retrieved from reference TRBV7-9 and TRBJ2-2, is DTGVSQNPRHKITKRGQNVTFRCDPISEHNRLYWYRQTLGQGPEFLTYFQNEAQLEKSRLLSDRFSAERPKGSFSTLEIQRTEQGDSAMYLCASSLGNTGELFFGEGSRLTVL.

V is TRBV6-5 and J is TRBJ2-7; 7 nucleotides line up with TRBD1. The DNA end lines up better with TRBJ2-1; the J call may be wrong. From germline, CDR1 is MNHEY and CDR2 SVGAGI. CDR3 length: 13 amino acids. Here the CDR3 DNA reads TGTGCCAGCAGGATCGGGACAGCCTACGAGCAGTTCTTC. Translation: CASRIGTAYEQFF.

The chain recombines TRBV5-6 with TRBJ2-6; D is undetermined. The CDR3 has 14 residues. The V end lost 0 bases, the J end lost 4 bases, and 5 bases lay between the germline ends. CDR1 is SGHDT, CDR2 YYEEEE, per germline. Written as DNA, the CDR3 is TGTGCCAGCAGCTTGGAGTCAGGGGCCAACGTCCTGACTTTC. Its translation is CASSLESGANVLTF.

The chain couples TRBV6-1 to TRBJ2-3; tentative D call: TRBD2 (6 bases). Germline CDR1 MNHNS, CDR2 SASEGT. Trimming took off 4 bases at V and 1 base at J, with 9 bases between the two ends. The CDR3 totals 14 residues. The DNA for the CDR3 is TGTGCCAGCAGTGGGGAGCGGGGCACAGATACGCAGTATTTT. Translation: CASSGERGTDTQYF.

This clone was seen more than once but under ten times. This chain connects TRBV4-2 to TRBJ1-2; possible D gene TRBD1, 6 bases. Germline CDR1 is LGHNA and CDR2 is YNFKEQ. The CDR3 runs 17 residues. The V end lost 4 bases, the J end lost 4 bases, and 22 bases lay between the germline ends. The CDR3 coding sequence is TGTGCCAGCAGCCTGGAACAGGGAACAGAAGGGCGCTATGGCTACACCTTC. Amino acid sequence: CASSLEQGTEGRYGYTF.

This CDR3 is CASSFGGRTDTQYF. CDR3 sequence (DNA): TGTGCCAGCAGCTTTGGGGGGAGGACAGATACGCAGTATTTT. This rearrangement joins TRBV7-9 to TRBJ2-3; perhaps TRBD2 as D (6 bases). The CDR3 has 14 residues. V lost 3 bases, J lost 3 bases, and 10 bases lay in between. The germline V gene encodes CDR1 SEHNR and CDR2 FQNEAQ (reference sequence).

This clone was counted a few times. The rearrangement joins TRBV5-6 to TRBJ1-1; TRBD1 matches 8 bases. The CDR3 is 13 residues long. Germline V gene lookup returns CDR1 SGHDT and CDR2 YYEEEE. V shed 4 bases, J shed 5 bases, and the junction held 4 bases outside the gene matches. CDR3 nucleotides: TGTGCCAGCAGCCAAGACAGGGGAACTGAAGCTTTCTTT. It codes for CASSQDRGTEAFF. Using reference TRBV5-6 and TRBJ1-1 for the parts outside the CDR3, the full variable domain is DAGVTQSPTHLIKTRGQQVTLRCSPKSGHDTVSWYQQALGQGPQFIFQYYEEEERQRGNFPDRFSGHQFPNYSSELNVNALLLGDSALYLCASSQDRGTEAFFGQGTRLTVV.

V and J are TRBV9 and TRBJ2-7; D possibly corresponds to TRBD1 (5 bases). Germline V gene sequence: CDR1 SGDLS, CDR2 YYNGEE. CDR3 length equals 13 residues. V was clipped by 7 bases and J by 4 bases, with 15 bases between them. The CDR3 DNA sequence: TGTGCCAGCTCACGCGTAGCAGGGTACGAGCAGTACTTC. Protein product: CASSRVAGYEQYF.

V gene TRBV7-2 combines with J gene TRBJ1-1; 7 positions match TRBD1. CDR1 is SGHTA, CDR2 FQGNSA, per germline. V was pared by 6 bases and J by 5 bases, with 6 bases of the junction left unmatched. The CDR3 totals 13 residues. CDR3 residues: CASRMTGPTEAFF. DNA of the CDR3: TGTGCCAGCAGAATGACAGGGCCGACTGAAGCTTTCTTT.